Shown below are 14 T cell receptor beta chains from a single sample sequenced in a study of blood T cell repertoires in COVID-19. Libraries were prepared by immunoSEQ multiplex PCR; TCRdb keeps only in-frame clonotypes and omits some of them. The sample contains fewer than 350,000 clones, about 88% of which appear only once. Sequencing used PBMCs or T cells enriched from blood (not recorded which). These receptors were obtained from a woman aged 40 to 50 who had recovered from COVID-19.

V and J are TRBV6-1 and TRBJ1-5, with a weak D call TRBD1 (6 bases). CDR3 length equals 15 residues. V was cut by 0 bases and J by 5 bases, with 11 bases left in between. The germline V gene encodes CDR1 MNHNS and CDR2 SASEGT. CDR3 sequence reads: CASSEALQGYQPQHF. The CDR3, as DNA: TGTGCCAGCAGTGAAGCGCTTCAGGGGTATCAGCCCCAGCATTTT.

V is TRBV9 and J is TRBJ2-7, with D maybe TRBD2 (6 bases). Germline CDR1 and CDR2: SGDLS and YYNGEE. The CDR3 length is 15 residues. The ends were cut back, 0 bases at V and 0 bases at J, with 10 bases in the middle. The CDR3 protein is CASSVDFGSSYEQYF. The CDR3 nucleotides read TGTGCCAGCAGCGTAGATTTCGGGAGCTCCTACGAGCAGTACTTC.

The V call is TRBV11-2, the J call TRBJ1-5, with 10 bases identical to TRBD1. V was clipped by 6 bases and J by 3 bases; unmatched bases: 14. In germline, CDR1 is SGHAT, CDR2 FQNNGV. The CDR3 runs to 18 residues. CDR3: CASSSSQSGTGDNQPQHF. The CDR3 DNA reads TGTGCCAGCAGTTCTTCACAGTCCGGGACAGGGGACAATCAGCCCCAGCATTTT.

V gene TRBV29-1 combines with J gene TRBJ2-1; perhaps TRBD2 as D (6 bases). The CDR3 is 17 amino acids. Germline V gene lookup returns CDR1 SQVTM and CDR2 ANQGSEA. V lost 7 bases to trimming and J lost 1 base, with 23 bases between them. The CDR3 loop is CSDLPLAARESYNEQFF. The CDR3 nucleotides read TGCAGCGATCTACCTTTAGCGGCCCGGGAATCCTACAATGAGCAGTTCTTC.

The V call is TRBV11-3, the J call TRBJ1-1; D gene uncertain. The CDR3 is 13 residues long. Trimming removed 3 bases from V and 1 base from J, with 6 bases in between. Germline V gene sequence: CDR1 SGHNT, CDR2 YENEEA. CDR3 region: CASSFAENTEAFF. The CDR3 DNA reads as TGTGCCAGCAGCTTCGCAGAGAACACTGAAGCTTTCTTT.

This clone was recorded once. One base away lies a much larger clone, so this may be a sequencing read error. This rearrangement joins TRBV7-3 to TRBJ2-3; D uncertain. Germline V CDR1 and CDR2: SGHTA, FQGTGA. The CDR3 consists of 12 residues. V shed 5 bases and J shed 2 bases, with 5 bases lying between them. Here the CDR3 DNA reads TGTGCCAGCAGCCCAAACACAGATACGCAGTATTTT. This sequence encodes CASSPNTDTQYF.

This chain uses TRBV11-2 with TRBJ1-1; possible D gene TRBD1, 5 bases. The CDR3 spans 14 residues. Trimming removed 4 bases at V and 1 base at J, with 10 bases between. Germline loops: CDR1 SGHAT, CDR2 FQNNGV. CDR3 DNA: TGTGCCAGCAGCTGGGACGGGGGGAACACTGAAGCTTTCTTT. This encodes CASSWDGGNTEAFF.

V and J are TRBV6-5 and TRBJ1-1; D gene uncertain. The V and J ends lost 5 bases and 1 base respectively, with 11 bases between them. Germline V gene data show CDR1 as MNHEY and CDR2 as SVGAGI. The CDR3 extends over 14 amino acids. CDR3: CASSPFAQNTEAFF. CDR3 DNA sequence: TGTGCCAGCAGTCCCTTTGCACAGAACACTGAAGCTTTCTTT.

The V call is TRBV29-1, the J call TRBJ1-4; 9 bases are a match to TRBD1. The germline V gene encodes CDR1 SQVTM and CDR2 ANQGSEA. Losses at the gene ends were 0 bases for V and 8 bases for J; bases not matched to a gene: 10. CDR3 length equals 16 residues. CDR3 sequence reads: CSVEDEGQGWKEKLFF. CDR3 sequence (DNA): TGCAGCGTTGAAGATGAAGGACAGGGGTGGAAGGAAAAACTGTTTTTT.

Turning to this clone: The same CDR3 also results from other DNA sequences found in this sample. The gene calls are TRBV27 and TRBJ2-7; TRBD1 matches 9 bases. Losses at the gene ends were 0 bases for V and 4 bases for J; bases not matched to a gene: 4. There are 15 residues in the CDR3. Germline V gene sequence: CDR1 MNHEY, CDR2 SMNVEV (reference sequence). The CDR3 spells CASSLSGTGSYEQYF. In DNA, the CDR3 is TGTGCCAGCAGTTTATCCGGGACAGGGAGTTACGAGCAGTACTTC.

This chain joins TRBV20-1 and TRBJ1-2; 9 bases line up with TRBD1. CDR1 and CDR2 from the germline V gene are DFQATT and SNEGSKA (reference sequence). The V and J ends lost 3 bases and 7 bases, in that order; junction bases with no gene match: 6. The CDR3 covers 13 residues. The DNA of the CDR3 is TGCAGTGCTAGTGGGACAGGGCGCTCTGGCTACACCTTC. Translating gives CSASGTGRSGYTF.

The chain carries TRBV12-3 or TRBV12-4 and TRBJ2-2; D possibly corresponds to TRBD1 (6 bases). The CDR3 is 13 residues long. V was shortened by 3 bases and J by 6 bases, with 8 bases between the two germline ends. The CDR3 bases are TGTGCCAGCAGTTTGCAGGGGCCCGGGGAGCTGTTTTTT. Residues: CASSLQGPGELFF.

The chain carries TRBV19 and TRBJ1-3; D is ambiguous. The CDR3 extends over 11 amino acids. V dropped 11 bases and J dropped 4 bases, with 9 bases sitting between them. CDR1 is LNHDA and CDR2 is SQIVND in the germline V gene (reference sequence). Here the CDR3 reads CALTVGNTIYF. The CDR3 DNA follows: TGTGCCCTTACGGTAGGAAACACCATATATTTT.

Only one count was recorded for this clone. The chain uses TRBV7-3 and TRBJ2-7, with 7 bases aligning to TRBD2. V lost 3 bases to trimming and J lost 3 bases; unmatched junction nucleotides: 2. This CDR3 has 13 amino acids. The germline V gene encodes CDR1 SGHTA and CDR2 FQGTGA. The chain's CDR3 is CASSFTGGYEQYF. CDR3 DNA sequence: TGTGCCAGCAGCTTTACGGGGGGCTACGAGCAGTACTTC. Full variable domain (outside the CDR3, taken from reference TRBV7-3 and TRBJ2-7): GAGVSQTPSNKVTEKGKYVELRCDPISGHTALYWYRQSLGQGPEFLIYFQGTGAADDSGLPNDRFFAVRPEGSVSTLKIQRTERGDSAVYLCASSFTGGYEQYFGPGTRLTVT.